This T cell receptor beta chain came from a study of cytomegalovirus exposure and HLA in healthy donors. A word on this clone: Antigen specificity is unknown.

Sampled while nominally healthy, donors likely had unrecorded immune exposures. The junction had 17 bases not matched to a gene; V was cut back by 0 bases and J by 6 bases. CDR1 SGHRS and CDR2 YFSETQ come from the germline V gene. The CDR3 covers 19 residues. PCR employed 60 Vbeta and 13 Jbeta primers. TCRdb keeps only in-frame clones here, not all; method: immunoSEQ multiplex PCR. The sample records roughly 99,000 clones, 73% being singletons. Study-wide results and limits: Reportedly, fewer N-insertions than the approximately 650-donor mean appeared in an Asian-associated ancestry cluster in a later analysis. TCR beta V- and J-gene trimming, according to a later analysis, was linked to a missense DCLRE1C variant.

The TCR was taken from a young man in good health and CMV-seronegative. The sequencing sample was made of PBMCs. V usage is TRBV5-1 and J usage is TRBJ2-7; 11 bases map to TRBD2. CDR3 sequence: CASSLGDRARLAGSLEQYF. The CDR3 coding sequence is TGCGCCAGCAGCTTGGGAGACAGGGCCAGACTAGCGGGATCCCTCGAGCAGTACTTC.